These 30 T cell receptor beta chains were sequenced from one sample in a study of identical twins listed by TCRdb under 2016. Libraries were made using 5' RACE. Sequencing relied on an Illumina HiSeq 2000. TCRdb's own reprocessing of the public reads used fastp at Q25 and MiXCR and kept productive beta chains. Each CDR3 protein appears once, grouped with its most common genes and DNA. This sample is represented by some 500,000 distinct CDR3 sequences; approximately 22% of them were singletons. 0.75% to 0.95% of the sample comes from the top ten. These data are also associated with another study on T cells expressing NK-cell markers.

Sequencing used CD4+ T cells sorted from blood. The receptors come from a woman in her late teens or twenties in good health.

Only a few counts were recorded for this clonotype. V usage is TRBV7-9 and J usage is TRBJ1-6; D call uncertain. The CDR3 is 15 amino acids. V lost 1 base to trimming and J lost 0 bases, with 4 bases between them. Germline V gene lookup returns CDR1 SEHNR and CDR2 FQNEAQ (reference sequence). The CDR3 nucleotides read TGTGCCAGCAGCTTAGTAAGCTCCTATAATTCACCCCTCCACTTT. It specifies CASSLVSSYNSPLHF.

This clonotype was picked up a small number of times. The J gene is TRBJ2-5, the V gene TRBV6-2 or TRBV6-3; 9 bases map to TRBD1. V was pared by 9 bases and J by 5 bases, with 4 bases of the junction left unmatched. The CDR3 has 12 residues. Germline CDR1 and CDR2: MNHEY and SVGEGT. CDR3 sequence (DNA): TGTGCCAGTACTACAGGGGGCGAGACCCAGTACTTC. This encodes CASTTGGETQYF.

This clonotype occurred a few times. The chain uses TRBV12-5 and TRBJ2-5; 7 nucleotides agree with TRBD2. Trimming at V came to 5 bases and at J to 0 bases, leaving 6 bases not matched to a gene. Germline V gene sequence: CDR1 LGHNT, CDR2 FRNRAP. CDR3 length: 15 amino acids. Written as DNA, the CDR3 is TGTGCTAGTGGTACCCTAAGCGGGGACCAAGAGACCCAGTACTTC. Encoded protein: CASGTLSGDQETQYF.

V usage is TRBV5-1 and J usage is TRBJ1-4; no definite D call. Germline CDR1 is SGHRS and CDR2 is YFSETQ. V shed 4 bases and J shed 5 bases, with 9 bases lying between them. There are 13 residues in the CDR3. The CDR3 reads CASSLGMNEKLFF. CDR3 nucleotide sequence: TGCGCCAGCAGCCTCGGGATGAATGAAAAACTGTTTTTT.

This clonotype was counted a few times. This chain uses TRBV5-6 with TRBJ1-6; the match to TRBD1 covers 9 bases. Trimming cost V 4 bases and J 9 bases; bases outside gene matches: 8. This CDR3 is built from 15 residues. Per germline, CDR1 SGHDT and CDR2 YYEEEE. The CDR3 DNA reads TGTGCCAGCAGCAAGTCGGGACAGGGACCTTCACCCCTCCACTTT. Protein sequence: CASSKSGQGPSPLHF.

This clonotype has only a few counts. The genes are TRBV4-1 and TRBJ2-5; weak D call: TRBD1 (6 bases). Per germline, CDR1 MGHRA and CDR2 YSYEKL. The CDR3 covers 15 residues. The V end was cut by 4 bases, the J end by 5 bases, with 17 bases between. CDR3 bases: TGCGCCAGCAGCCCCCAACTCCAGGGGTGGGAGACCCAGTACTTC. Its translation is CASSPQLQGWETQYF.

There are a few counts of this clonotype. The rearrangement links TRBV20-1 to TRBJ2-1, with 14 positions matching TRBD2. With V trimmed by 6 bases and J by 9 bases, 4 bases remained unmatched. This CDR3 region has 13 residues. Germline loops: CDR1 DFQATT, CDR2 SNEGSKA (reference sequence). CDR3 sequence (DNA): TGCAGTGCCCGACTAGCGGGAGGGACTGAGCAGTTCTTC. It specifies CSARLAGGTEQFF.

Comment on this clonotype: The junction and the germline gene differ at one end; a read error may be behind it. This chain connects TRBV24-1 to TRBJ2-1; D might be TRBD1 (5 bases). From germline, CDR1 is KGHDR and CDR2 SFDVKD. This CDR3 is built from 13 residues. The CDR3 spells CATSDAGYSEQFF. The CDR3 bases are TGTGCCACCAGTGACGCAGGGTACAGTGAGCAGTTCTTC.

This clonotype was detected only a few times. V is TRBV7-2 and J is TRBJ1-5; 7 nucleotides align to TRBD1. The CDR3 loop spans 15 amino acids. Germline CDR1 is SGHTA and CDR2 is FQGNSA. After removal of 5 bases from V and 4 bases from J, the junction contained 8 bases not matched to a gene. The CDR3 nucleotides are TGTGCCAGCAGCGTACAACGGGACAGAAATCAGCCCCAGCATTTT. Its protein product is CASSVQRDRNQPQHF.

In this sample, this clonotype turned up a few times. The chain couples TRBV12-3 or TRBV12-4 to TRBJ2-5; the match to TRBD2 covers 7 bases. V lost 0 bases and J lost 6; bases outside the gene matches: 7. There are 15 residues in the CDR3. The CDR3 DNA reads as TGTGCCAGCAGTTTAGCACCGGGAGGCCCCAAGACCCAGTACTTC. Protein: CASSLAPGGPKTQYF.

This rearrangement joins TRBV2 to TRBJ2-5; TRBD1 aligns across 9 bases. Germline CDR1 and CDR2: SNHLY and FYNNEI. CDR3 length: 16 residues. The junction had 10 bases not matched to a gene; V was cut back by 4 bases and J by 4 bases. The CDR3 sequence: CASSGEETGGGETQYF. CDR3 sequence (DNA): TGTGCCAGCAGTGGAGAGGAGACAGGGGGGGGAGAGACCCAGTACTTC.

The sample holds a few counts of this clonotype. The CDR3 DNA sequence: TGCAGCGTTGAAGGCGCGTCCGACTTGGTCTACACCTTC. It encodes CSVEGASDLVYTF. The rearrangement links TRBV29-1 to TRBJ1-2; D is undetermined. Between the trimmed V and J ends, which lost 1 base and 10 bases, there was a span of 16 bases. Germline V lookup: CDR1 SQVTM, CDR2 ANQGSEA. The CDR3 contains 13 residues.

This clonotype has only a few counts. CDR3 bases: TGTGCCAGCAGCCGCCGACAGAGTAATGAAAAACTGTTTTTT. Its protein is CASSRRQSNEKLFF. This chain connects TRBV7-9 to TRBJ1-4; a possible D gene is TRBD1 (5 bases). Per germline, CDR1 SEHNR and CDR2 FQNEAQ (reference sequence). The V end was cut by 5 bases, the J end by 4 bases, with 11 bases between. The CDR3 sequence is 14 residues long.

The genes are TRBV5-5 and TRBJ1-1, with 8 bases identical to TRBD1. The V gene's germline CDR1 is SGHKS and CDR2 YYEKEE (reference sequence). This CDR3 region has 15 residues. J lost 4 bases, V lost 3 bases, and 8 bases had no gene match. This CDR3 reads CASSSPGGWGTEAFF. The CDR3 coding sequence is TGTGCCAGCAGCTCTCCAGGGGGCTGGGGCACTGAAGCTTTCTTT.

This clonotype was seen ten or more times. The V gene is TRBV29-1, the J gene TRBJ2-5; possible D gene TRBD1, 5 bases. This CDR3 is 10 amino acids long. Trimming left V 7 bases short and J 3 bases short, with 6 bases between. Per the germline V gene, CDR1 is SQVTM and CDR2 is ANQGSEA. The CDR3 protein is CSGTKETQYF. CDR3 bases: TGCAGCGGGACAAAAGAGACCCAGTACTTC.

This clonotype has only a few counts. J is TRBJ2-3 and V is TRBV6-4, with TRBD1 matching 8 bases. Trimming removed 3 bases from V and 1 base from J; junction bases left unmatched: 3. Germline CDR1 reads MRHNA; CDR2 reads SNTAGT. This CDR3 has 15 residues. CDR3 amino acids: CASSEGGQGTDTQYF. The CDR3 DNA reads TGTGCCAGCAGTGAAGGGGGACAGGGCACAGATACGCAGTATTTT.

The CDR3 nucleotides are TGTGCCAGCAGCTTTAGAGCGGGAGGCCGGGATACGCAGTATTTT. Encoded protein: CASSFRAGGRDTQYF. The chain employs TRBV11-2 and TRBJ2-3; 9 bases fit TRBD2. The CDR3 is made up of 15 amino acids. Germline CDR1 is SGHAT and CDR2 is FQNNGV. The V segment lost 3 bases and the J segment 6 bases; nucleotides outside the gene matches: 7.

This clonotype was recorded many times. This chain joins TRBV6-5 and TRBJ2-3; 9 nucleotides match TRBD2. There are 16 residues in the CDR3. Germline loops: CDR1 MNHEY, CDR2 SVGAGI. J gave up 3 bases and V 0 bases, and 4 bases lay outside the gene matches. The CDR3, as DNA: TGTGCCAGCAGTTACTCTCCAGCGGGGGGAACAGATACGCAGTATTTT. Its protein product is CASSYSPAGGTDTQYF.

The J gene is TRBJ2-7, the V gene TRBV11-3; 11 bases are a match to TRBD1. The CDR3 is made up of 14 amino acids. Trimming at V came to 5 bases and at J to 5 bases, leaving 5 bases not matched to a gene. Germline values: CDR1 SGHNT, CDR2 YENEEA. Here the CDR3 reads CASSTRDRGNEQYF. DNA of the CDR3: TGTGCCAGCAGCACCCGGGACAGGGGGAACGAGCAGTACTTC.

This clonotype has more than one count but fewer than ten. V and J are TRBV20-1 and TRBJ2-4, with 7 bases matching TRBD1. From germline, CDR1 is DFQATT and CDR2 SNEGSKA (reference sequence). V lost 7 bases, J lost 8 bases, and 8 bases stayed unmatched. The CDR3 totals 12 residues. This CDR3 reads CSVRQGTYIQYF. The DNA for the CDR3 is TGCAGTGTACGACAGGGTACATACATTCAGTACTTC.

This clonotype occurred many times. The genes are TRBV20-1 and TRBJ1-2; D uncertain. Germline values: CDR1 DFQATT, CDR2 SNEGSKA (reference sequence). The CDR3 has 14 amino acids. V dropped 4 bases and J dropped 1 base, with 13 bases sitting between them. The CDR3, as DNA: TGCAGTGCTACCCTCGGACGGGTTAACTATGGCTACACCTTC. This codes for CSATLGRVNYGYTF.

This clonotype came up a few times. The chain employs TRBV20-1 and TRBJ2-1, with 9 nucleotides matching TRBD2. Germline V gives CDR1 DFQATT, CDR2 SNEGSKA (reference sequence). J was trimmed by 7 bases and V by 7 bases; bases with no gene match: 8. This CDR3 has 13 amino acids. The DNA of the CDR3 is TGCAGTGTGGGGCGGGGGGGGATTAATGAGCAGTTCTTC. Encoded protein: CSVGRGGINEQFF.

The chain uses TRBV5-5 and TRBJ2-7; D might be TRBD1 or TRBD2, each matching 6 bases. The V gene's germline CDR1 is SGHKS and CDR2 YYEKEE (reference sequence). Deletions cut 4 bases from V and 4 bases from J, with 18 bases between. CDR3 length: 15 residues. The CDR3 region is CASSPTRGAMYEQYF. In DNA form, the CDR3 reads TGTGCCAGCAGCCCTACGAGGGGGGCCATGTACGAGCAGTACTTC.

The chain joins TRBV4-2 to TRBJ2-1; 8 nucleotides agree with TRBD2. This CDR3 region has 17 residues. Unmatched junction bases numbered 9, after V lost 1 base and J lost 4 bases. Germline V gene sequence: CDR1 LGHNA, CDR2 YNFKEQ. CDR3 sequence reads: CASSQGIAGGSYNEQFF. The CDR3, as DNA: TGTGCCAGCAGCCAAGGGATTGCGGGGGGTTCATACAATGAGCAGTTCTTC.

The chain carries TRBV6-2 or TRBV6-3 and TRBJ1-1, with D perhaps TRBD1 (5 bases). V lost 3 bases and J 3 bases, leaving 17 bases between the germline ends. The V gene's germline CDR1 is MNHEY and CDR2 SVGEGT. CDR3 length: 16 amino acids. The CDR3 spells CASSYRAGKSDTEAFF. Written as DNA, the CDR3 is TGTGCCAGCAGTTATAGGGCAGGGAAATCGGACACTGAAGCTTTCTTT.

The genes are TRBV7-8 and TRBJ2-2, with D perhaps matching TRBD2 (6 bases). CDR1 is SGHVS, CDR2 FQNEAQ, per germline. There are 12 residues in the CDR3. V lost 4 bases, J lost 12 bases, and 12 bases lay in between. CDR3 nucleotides: TGTGCCAGCAGCTCCCCCGGGGGACAGCTGTTTTTT. It translates to CASSSPGGQLFF.

This rearrangement joins TRBV5-1 to TRBJ1-2; D is ambiguous. The germline gives CDR1 SGHRS, CDR2 YFSETQ. The CDR3 runs to 10 residues. CDR3 protein: CDRAYYGYTF. The CDR3 region has the DNA TGCGACCGGGCGTACTATGGCTACACCTTC.

This sequence joins TRBV20-1 and TRBJ2-4; no firm D call. Germline loops: CDR1 DFQATT, CDR2 SNEGSKA (reference sequence). The CDR3 spans 11 residues. CDR3 coding DNA: TGCAGCCTTGCCCGTCAGGACATTCAGTACTTC. This encodes CSLARQDIQYF.

V usage is TRBV3-1 and J usage is TRBJ2-1; D gene ambiguous. V lost 4 bases, J lost 10 bases, and 11 bases lay in between. Germline V gene lookup returns CDR1 LGHDT and CDR2 YNNKEL (reference sequence). This CDR3 has 12 amino acids. CDR3 loop: CASSPSKSEQFF. CDR3 coding DNA: TGTGCCAGCAGCCCCAGTAAGTCGGAGCAGTTCTTC.

V gene TRBV5-1 combines with J gene TRBJ1-5, with D uncertain. The CDR3 is 13 residues long. Germline CDR1 is SGHRS and CDR2 is YFSETQ. The V gene lost 4 bases and the J gene lost 9 bases, with 14 bases spanning the gap. The chain's CDR3 is CASSTEGLGPQHF. The CDR3 DNA is TGCGCCAGCAGCACTGAGGGCCTCGGGCCCCAGCATTTT.